Each of the 9 T cell receptor beta chains below was sequenced from the same sample in a study of cytomegalovirus exposure and HLA in healthy donors. PCR used 60 Vbeta primers and 13 Jbeta primers. Sequenced by immunoSEQ multiplex PCR; TCRdb stores in-frame clones only, minus some. Here the sample spans just under 250,000 clones, roughly 82% being singletons. The sample taken for sequencing was PBMCs. These receptors all stem from a woman aged 40 to 55 in good health and CMV-seropositive.

The rearrangement uses TRBV9 and TRBJ2-5; possible D gene TRBD2, 5 bases. The better agreement between TRBJ2-7 and the DNA end casts doubt on the J call. The CDR3 consists of 14 residues. Germline values: CDR1 SGDLS, CDR2 YYNGEE. The chain's CDR3 is CASSPGGRSYEQYF. The CDR3 nucleotides read TGTGCCAGCAGCCCTGGCGGGCGGAGCTACGAGCAGTACTTC.

Remarks on this clone: This sample also contains other DNA sequences that code for the same CDR3. The chain combines TRBV29-1 with TRBJ1-2, with unresolved D. Germline-derived CDR1 and CDR2 are SQVTM and ANQGSEA. Trimming left V 2 bases short and J 2 bases short, with 9 bases between. The CDR3 runs to 13 residues. CDR3 sequence reads: CSVELTTNYGYTF. The CDR3 DNA reads TGCAGCGTTGAACTGACTACAAACTATGGCTACACCTTC.

The J gene is TRBJ2-7, the V gene TRBV5-4; the D gene is possibly TRBD1 (5 bases). Trimming pared 4 bases from V and 5 bases from J, leaving 19 bases between. This CDR3 spans 15 amino acids. In germline, CDR1 is SGHNT, CDR2 YYREEE (reference sequence). The CDR3 region has the DNA TGTGCCAGCAGCCCTGGAAACTTCGACAGTGACGAGCAGTACTTC. Residues: CASSPGNFDSDEQYF.

The V call is TRBV4-3, the J call TRBJ2-5, with D perhaps TRBD2 (5 bases). The CDR3 covers 15 residues. Per the germline V gene, CDR1 is LGHNA and CDR2 is YSLEER. V lost 1 base, J lost 4 bases, and 13 bases lay in between. This CDR3 is CASSQVVGVRETQYF. CDR3 sequence (DNA): TGCGCCAGCAGCCAAGTTGTGGGAGTTAGAGAGACCCAGTACTTC.

This clone was counted a single time. The chain is built from TRBV5-1 and TRBJ2-3; weak D call: TRBD1 (6 bases). V was shortened by 3 bases and J by 2 bases, with 13 bases between the two germline ends. The CDR3 has 15 residues. The germline gives CDR1 SGHRS, CDR2 YFSETQ. Here the CDR3 DNA reads TGCGCCAGCAGCTGGACAGAGTTCCCCACAGATACGCAGTATTTT. This gives the protein CASSWTEFPTDTQYF.

The chain uses TRBV11-1 and TRBJ1-3; 8 nucleotides align to TRBD1. The J segment lost 0 bases and the V segment lost 3 bases, leaving 7 bases of the junction unmatched. This CDR3 spans 17 amino acids. Germline loops: CDR1 SGHAT, CDR2 FQDESV (reference sequence). CDR3 in DNA: TGTGCCAGCAGCTTGCGGACAGGGCTTTTCTCTGGAAACACCATATATTTT. It translates to CASSLRTGLFSGNTIYF.

The chain has TRBV27 and TRBJ2-7; tentatively, D is TRBD1 (6 bases). Germline CDR1 reads MNHEY; CDR2 reads SMNVEV (reference sequence). The CDR3 is made up of 11 amino acids. V was shortened by 4 bases and J by 12 bases, with 13 bases between the two germline ends. CDR3 DNA sequence: TGTGCCAGCAGTTCCAGGGAACAGGGGTACTTC. It codes for CASSSREQGYF.

The gene calls are TRBV5-5 and TRBJ1-5, with D possibly being TRBD1 (6 bases). Trimming removed 0 bases at V and 2 bases at J, with 15 bases between. CDR1 and CDR2 from the germline V gene are SGHKS and YYEKEE (reference sequence). The CDR3 is 17 amino acids. The CDR3, as DNA: TGTGCCAGCAGCTTGGCCCAACAGGGTGCGGGCAATCAGCCCCAGCATTTT. Translated, it gives CASSLAQQGAGNQPQHF. The variable domain in full, completed from reference TRBV5-5 and TRBJ1-5, reads DAGVTQSPTHLIKTRGQQVTLRCSPISGHKSVSWYQQVLGQGPQFIFQYYEKEERGRGNFPDRFSARQFPNYSSELNVNALLLGDSALYLCASSLAQQGAGNQPQHFGDGTRLSIL.

The gene calls are TRBV2 and TRBJ1-4; TRBD1 is a possible D gene (6 bases). Trimming removed 6 bases from V and 3 bases from J, with 14 bases in between. Per the germline V gene, CDR1 is SNHLY and CDR2 is FYNNEI. This CDR3 is built from 15 residues. The CDR3 sequence is CASRTRDTANEKLFF. CDR3 DNA sequence: TGTGCCAGCAGGACCAGGGACACAGCTAATGAAAAACTGTTTTTT.